Sequencing of this T cell receptor (beta chain) was carried out in a study of blood T cell repertoires in COVID-19. In the study overall: Italy, Spain and the United States were the sources of the convalescent and acute COVID-19 samples.

The V gene lost 5 bases and the J gene lost 7 bases, with 12 bases spanning the gap. Looked up from germline, CDR1 is MDHEN and CDR2 is SYDVKM. The CDR3 has 13 amino acids. Per the original data handling: Amplified reference gene primers provided the basis for estimating nucleated cell counts. Libraries were prepared by immunoSEQ multiplex PCR; TCRdb keeps only in-frame clonotypes and omits some of them. For V, J and clone size, that table is used; D and trimming come from the DNA. The sample lists some 350,000 clones, over 75% occurring once. Sequencing was carried out using PBMCs or T cells enriched from blood (not recorded which). J is TRBJ1-3 and V is TRBV28; D perhaps matches TRBD1 (5 bases). This clonotype originated in a woman aged 25 to 39 who had recovered from COVID-19. CDR3 in DNA: TGTGCCAGCAGTCAGACAGAGGCCAACACCATATATTTT. Translated: CASSQTEANTIYF.